The text below deals with one TCR beta chain. This clone was counted between two and nine times. Its binding antigen is unknown. There are no base qualities to consult, and no much larger clone falls within one base. These data originate in a study of CD8+ T cells in alopecia areata (dated by TCRdb to the late 2010s). Notes on the research overall: Treated patients were enrolled in an open-label pilot trial of oral tofacitinib at 5 to 10 mg twice daily for moderate-to-severe alopecia areata. Scalp clonality was compared among normal scalp (n=4), patchy alopecia areata scalp (n=8), and alopecia totalis/universalis scalp (n=8). RNA came from the PAXgene miRNA kit for fixed scalp, the miRNeasy kit for PBMCs, and the RNeasy kit for mouse skin. For the treated patients, the SALT score, which quantifies what percentage of scalp surface area is affected, served as the measure of disease severity. To study T cell clonal expansion in alopecia areata, the researchers applied high-throughput TCRbeta sequencing to both the C3H/HeJ mouse model and human patients. Human TCRbeta sequencing covered scalp tissue and sorted CD4+ and CD8+ peripheral blood T cells from patchy and totalis/universalis alopecia areata patients and healthy controls. Tofacitinib-treated patients had biopsies at baseline and at 4 and 24 weeks of treatment, with a later scalp biopsy in several patients. TCRbeta CDR3 regions were amplified by immunoSEQ multiplex PCR using 35 Vbeta forward and 13 Jbeta reverse primers. Tofacitinib was administered for 6 to 18 months, and 6 months of follow-up off drug were then conducted to assess delayed response and recurrence.

The library relied on the immunoSEQ multiplex PCR assay. RNA was extracted from all samples and reverse transcribed into cDNA, which served as template for TCR sequencing. First-strand cDNA was synthesized using SuperScript III with a 2:1 mix of oligo-dT and random hexamers. A synthetic immune receptor repertoire was used to measure amplification bias, and any remaining bias was corrected computationally. Turning to the authors' computational methods: Raw reads were preprocessed for error removal, and CDR3 was defined according to IMGT conventions as running from the conserved cysteine to phenylalanine. To get clonality, Shannon entropy was normalized by log2 of the number of productive unique TCRs and the result was subtracted from 1. Whether each scalp clone was CD4 or CD8 was inferred by checking scalp TCRbeta sequences against the CD4 and CD8 repertoires from sorted blood. Here the immuneACCESS table is served through TCRdb, limited to in-frame sequences with V and J called. Missing clones are a known gap in these copies; in checked studies unresolved V genes cover under half, and the rest lacks a known reason. V and J calls and clone size come straight from that table; D and trimming were deduced from the DNA. This sample lists over 150,000 clones; about 55% were detected once. Together, the top ten hold approximately 10% of the sample.

General study outcomes and caveats: Shared TCR sequences between patients were less evident than in mice, which may be partly attributable to HLA diversity in the patient population. Unlike mouse skin, which is dominated by gammadelta T cells, normal human skin has resident alphabeta T cells that are also sequenced, and this complicates analysis of the scalp TCR repertoire. During tofacitinib treatment, many expanded lesional clones stuck around in both scalp and blood, and this persistence may partly explain why relapse happens after treatment is stopped. Scalp clonality and the number of expanded CD8+ clones among the top 100 scalp clones were significantly decreased by tofacitinib. Because the treated cohort was small and had just a single nonresponder, larger studies are needed to establish links between baseline CD8+ expansion and response. Compared with normal scalp, lesional scalp had higher clonality and more expanded CD8+ clones, particularly in alopecia totalis/universalis, a pattern that suggests antigenic drive.

The time point tag for this specimen amounts to: 20 to 30 weeks on oral tofacitinib. The treatment or condition label for this specimen denotes: oral pan-JAK inhibitor, 5-10 mg twice daily. Peripheral blood and lesional scalp punch biopsies were obtained from patients with alopecia areata. After PBMCs were isolated by density centrifugation and stained for CD3, CD4 and CD8, a FACSAria was used to sort CD4+ and CD8+ T cells. V and J lose 5 bases and 8 bases, and a span of 7 bases separates them. CDR1 and CDR2 (SQVTM, ANQGSEA) derive from the germline V gene. The CDR3, from cysteine to phenylalanine, totals 10 residues. The retained sequence is limited to the CDR3, 30 bases, with the frame set at the first base.

The TCR comes from a human donor with alopecia areata. Sequenced here: CD8+ T cells sorted from blood, sampled at week 24, from a patient treated with tofacitinib. The V and J segments used are TRBV29-1 and TRBJ2-1, with no reliable assignment of the D segment. The CDR3 reads as follows: CSVWVDEQFF. The nucleotides read TGCAGCGTTTGGGTGGATGAGCAGTTCTTC.